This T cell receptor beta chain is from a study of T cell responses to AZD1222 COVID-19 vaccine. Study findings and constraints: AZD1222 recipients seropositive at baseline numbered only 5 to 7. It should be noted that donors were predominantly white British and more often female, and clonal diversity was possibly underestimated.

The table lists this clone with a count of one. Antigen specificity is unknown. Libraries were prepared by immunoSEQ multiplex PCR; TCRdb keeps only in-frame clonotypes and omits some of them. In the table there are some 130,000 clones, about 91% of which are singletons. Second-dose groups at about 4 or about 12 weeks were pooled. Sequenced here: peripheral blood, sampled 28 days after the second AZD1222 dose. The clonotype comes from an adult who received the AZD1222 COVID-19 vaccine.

This chain's CDR3 is CASSVGVGAPGSSYEQYF. In nucleotides, the CDR3 is TGTGCCAGCAGCGTAGGTGTCGGGGCCCCGGGGTCCTCCTACGAGCAGTACTTC. The chain is built from TRBV9 and TRBJ2-7; TRBD1 or TRBD2 may be the D gene (5 bases each). The CDR3 is 18 amino acids. The V end was cut by 0 bases, the J end by 0 bases, with 19 bases between. The germline CDR1 and CDR2 sequences are SGDLS and YYNGEE.